Listed below are T cell receptor beta chains from one sample, sequenced in a study of regulatory T cells in long-lasting Graves disease. TCRdb re-analysed the multiplex PCR reads in MiXCR, keeping a single row per CDR3 protein. The sample yields hundreds of thousands of distinct CDR3 sequences, roughly 15% seen once. These data were also filed under a second study, of T cells in Graves' hyperthyroidism and ophthalmopathy.

The sample here was peripheral blood mononuclear cells (PBMCs), taken at new diagnosis, from a patient treated with antithyroid drugs. The receptors were gathered from a woman aged 30 to 39 with Graves disease. Each CDR3 is given with its conserved first and last residue. The D gene is left open where the match is weak. For some rows the clone size is stated as once, few or many, or as a class when expanded; others skip it.

clone size,D gene,V gene,J gene,CDR3 protein,CDR3 DNA
few,TRBD2,TRBV29-1,TRBJ2-5,CSVVPGTSVETQYF,TGCAGCGTTGTCCCCGGGACTAGTGTGGAGACCCAGTACTTC
few,TRBD2,TRBV5-1,TRBJ2-7,CASRPSGLAGVDEQYF,TGCGCCAGCAGACCCAGTGGACTAGCGGGAGTCGACGAGCAGTACTTC
few,NA,TRBV5-4,TRBJ1-1,CASTTTVNTEAFF,TGTGCCAGCACCACGACGGTGAACACTGAAGCTTTCTTT
few,TRBD1,TRBV25-1,TRBJ1-1,CASRAGQAFRAFF,TGTGCCAGCAGGGCAGGACAGGCGTTCCGAGCTTTCTTT
many,NA,TRBV3-1,TRBJ2-2,CASSLGHTGELFF,TGTGCCAGCAGCCTAGGGCACACCGGGGAGCTGTTTTTT
NA,NA,TRBV30,TRBJ2-7,CAWSVRWGGQSASEQYF,TGTGCCTGGAGTGTACGGTGGGGCGGACAGTCCGCTTCCGAGCAGTACTTC
few,NA,TRBV20-1,TRBJ1-4,CSADRSLSQKLFF,TGCAGTGCTGATCGCAGCCTCTCGCAAAAACTGTTTTTT
few,NA,TRBV25-1,TRBJ2-7,CASSGQVTYEQYF,TGTGCCAGCAGTGGCCAGGTCACCTACGAGCAGTACTTC
many,NA,TRBV3-1,TRBJ2-7,CASSQIEGDEQYF,TGTGCCAGCAGCCAAATCGAAGGGGACGAGCAGTACTTC
NA,NA,TRBV30,TRBJ1-6,CAWRGNNSPLHF,TGTGCCTGGAGAGGAAATAATTCACCCCTCCACTTT
few,NA,TRBV14,TRBJ2-1,CASSQGGYSYNEQFF,TGTGCCAGCAGCCAAGGTGGATACTCCTACAATGAGCAGTTCTTC
NA,NA,TRBV2,TRBJ2-1,CASSEAQILEQFF,TGTGCCAGCAGTGAAGCGCAAATCTTGGAGCAGTTCTTC
NA,NA,TRBV20-1,TRBJ2-5,CSAAGQTGLQETQYF,TGCAGTGCTGCCGGGCAGACAGGACTCCAAGAGACCCAGTACTTC
many,NA,TRBV2,TRBJ2-4,CASSSFRLRF,TGTGCCAGCAGCTCTTTTAGATTGAGGTTC
few,TRBD2,TRBV6-1,TRBJ2-7,CASTQGGLAAYEQYF,TGTGCCAGCACCCAGGGGGGACTAGCGGCCTACGAGCAGTACTTC
many,NA,TRBV11-2,TRBJ1-5,CASSSSFGGGSNQPQHF,TGTGCCAGCAGCTCGTCCTTCGGGGGGGGTTCCAATCAGCCCCAGCATTTT
few,TRBD2,TRBV6-1,TRBJ2-1,CASSELAGTYAEQFF,TGTGCCAGCAGTGAGCTAGCGGGGACGTACGCGGAGCAGTTCTTC
NA,NA,TRBV30,TRBJ2-3,CAWATGVGRAHTDTQYF,TGTGCCTGGGCGACAGGGGTCGGGAGGGCTCATACTGATACGCAGTATTTT
many,TRBD2,TRBV2,TRBJ2-2,CASMTSGRTRRELFF,TGTGCCAGCATGACTAGCGGGAGGACTCGCCGGGAGCTGTTTTTT
many,NA,TRBV5-6,TRBJ1-4,CASSLIETGREKLFF,TGTGCCAGCAGCTTGATCGAGACAGGACGGGAAAAACTGTTTTTT
many,NA,TRBV20-1,TRBJ1-6,CSASLDTRDSPLHF,TGCAGTGCTAGTTTAGACACTAGGGATTCACCCCTCCACTTT
many,NA,TRBV28,TRBJ1-5,CASGRSFGGQPQHF,TGTGCCAGCGGCCGAAGTTTTGGGGGTCAGCCCCAGCATTTT
NA,NA,TRBV18,TRBJ1-1,CASSRVWNTEAFF,TGTGCCAGCTCCCGGGTGTGGAACACTGAAGCTTTCTTT
many,NA,TRBV20-1,TRBJ2-1,CSARPVYNEQFF,TGCAGTGCTCGTCCGGTGTACAATGAGCAGTTCTTC
many,TRBD1,TRBV2,TRBJ2-5,CASRGQGRETQYF,TGTGCCAGCAGGGGACAGGGGAGAGAGACCCAGTACTTC
NA,NA,TRBV7-3,TRBJ2-5,CASSGHPVALLSPLGF,TGTGCCAGCAGCGGTCATCCGGTAGCCCTACTAAGTCCCCTGGGTTTC